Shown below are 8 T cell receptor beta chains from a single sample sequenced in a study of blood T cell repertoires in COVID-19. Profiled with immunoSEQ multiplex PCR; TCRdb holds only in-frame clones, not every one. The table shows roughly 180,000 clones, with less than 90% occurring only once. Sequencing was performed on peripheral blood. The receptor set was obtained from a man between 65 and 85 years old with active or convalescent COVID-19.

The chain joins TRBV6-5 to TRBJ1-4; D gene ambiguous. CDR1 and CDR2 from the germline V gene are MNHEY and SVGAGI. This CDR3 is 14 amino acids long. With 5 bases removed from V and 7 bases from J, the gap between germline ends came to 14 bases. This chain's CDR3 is CASSPSGRGEKLFF. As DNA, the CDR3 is TGTGCCAGCAGTCCCTCAGGACGGGGTGAAAAACTGTTTTTT.

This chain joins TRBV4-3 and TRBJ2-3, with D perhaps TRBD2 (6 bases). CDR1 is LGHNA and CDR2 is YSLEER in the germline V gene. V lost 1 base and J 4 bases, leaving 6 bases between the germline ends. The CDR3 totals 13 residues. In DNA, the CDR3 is TGCGCCAGCAGCCAAGGACTAGCAGATACGCAGTATTTT. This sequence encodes CASSQGLADTQYF.

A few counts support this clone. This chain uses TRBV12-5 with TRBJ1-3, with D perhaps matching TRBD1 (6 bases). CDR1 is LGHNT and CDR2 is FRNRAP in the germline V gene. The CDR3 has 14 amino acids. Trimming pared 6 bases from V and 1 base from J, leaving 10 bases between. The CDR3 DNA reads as TGTGCTAGTGGCCAACAGGGATCTGGAAACACCATATATTTT. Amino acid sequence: CASGQQGSGNTIYF.

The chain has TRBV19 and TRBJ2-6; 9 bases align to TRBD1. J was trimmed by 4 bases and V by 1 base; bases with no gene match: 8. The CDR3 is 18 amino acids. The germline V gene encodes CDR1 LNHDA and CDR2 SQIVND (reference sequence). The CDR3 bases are TGTGCCAGTAGTATAGTCCGGGGACAGGGAGCCGGGGCCAACGTCCTGACTTTC. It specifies CASSIVRGQGAGANVLTF.

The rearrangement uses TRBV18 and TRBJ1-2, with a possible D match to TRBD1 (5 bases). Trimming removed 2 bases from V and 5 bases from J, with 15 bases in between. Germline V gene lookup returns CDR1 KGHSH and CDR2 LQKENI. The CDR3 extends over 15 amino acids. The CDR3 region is CASSPTPTAPYGYTF. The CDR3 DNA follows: TGTGCCAGCTCACCAACACCGACAGCACCATATGGCTACACCTTC. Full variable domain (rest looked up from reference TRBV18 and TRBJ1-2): NAGVMQNPRHLVRRRGQEARLRCSPMKGHSHVYWYRQLPEEGLKFMVYLQKENIIDESGMPKERFSAEFPKEGPSILRIQQVVRGDSAAYFCASSPTPTAPYGYTFGSGTRLTVV.

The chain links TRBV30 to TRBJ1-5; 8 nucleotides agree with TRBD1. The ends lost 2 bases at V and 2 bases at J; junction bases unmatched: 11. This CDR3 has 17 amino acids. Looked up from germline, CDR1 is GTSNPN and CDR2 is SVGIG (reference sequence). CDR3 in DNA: TGTGCCTGGAGTCGAAGGAGGACAGGGACGGGCAATCAGCCCCAGCATTTT. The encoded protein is CAWSRRRTGTGNQPQHF.

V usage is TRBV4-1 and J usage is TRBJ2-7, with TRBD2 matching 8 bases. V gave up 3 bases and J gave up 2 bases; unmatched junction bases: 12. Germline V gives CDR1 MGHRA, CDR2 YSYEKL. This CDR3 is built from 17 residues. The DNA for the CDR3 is TGCGCCAGCAGCCAGACCGTTGGGCTAGCGGGTCCCTACGAGCAGTACTTC. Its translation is CASSQTVGLAGPYEQYF.

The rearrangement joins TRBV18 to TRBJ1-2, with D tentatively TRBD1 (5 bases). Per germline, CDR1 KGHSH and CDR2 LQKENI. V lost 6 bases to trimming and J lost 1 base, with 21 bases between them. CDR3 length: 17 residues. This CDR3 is CASSPYQEQGLNYGYTF. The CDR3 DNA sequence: TGTGCCAGCTCGCCCTACCAGGAGCAGGGACTTAACTATGGCTACACCTTC.